The clone carrying this T cell receptor (beta chain) was observed once. This entry belongs to a study of blood T cells in healthy people across ages. This CDR3 spans 14 amino acids. The V and J ends lost 0 bases and 3 bases, in that order; junction bases with no gene match: 3. Germline CDR1 reads SGHRS; CDR2 reads YFSETQ. Together with a sample-barcoded 5' primer, a J-beta primer mix was included in a second PCR lasting roughly 7 to 11 cycles. Each CDR3 protein is one row after TCRdb ran MiXCR on the 5' RACE reads. The table includes 1,100,000 or so distinct CDR3 sequences, more than 35% detected once.

What was sequenced was blood. This TCR derives from an older woman in good health. V usage is TRBV5-1 and J usage is TRBJ2-7; TRBD1 agrees at 7 bases. Written as DNA, the CDR3 is TGCGCCAGCAGCTTGGGAGGGGGCGACTACGAGCAGTACTTC. Its translation is CASSLGGGDYEQYF.